Listed below are T cell receptor beta chains from one sample, sequenced in a study of CD8 T cells in Susac syndrome. TCRdb fed the immunoSEQ multiplex PCR reads into MiXCR, producing one record per CDR3 protein. The sample consists of about 300,000 distinct CDR3 sequences, 89% of them appearing once. The sequenced material came from CD8+ T cells from PBMCs. All receptors derive from a human donor with multiple sclerosis. Each CDR3 is given with its conserved first and last residue. Fields, in order: CDR3 length, V gene, J gene, D gene, clone size, CDR3 DNA, CDR3 protein. A D gene is named only where the DNA matches it firmly. Only some rows state a clone size, as once, few, many or a class for expanded clones.

13	TRBV19	TRBJ2-6	-	-	TGTGCCAGTAGTATACCAGGGGCCAACGTCCTGACTTTC	CASSIPGANVLTF
14	TRBV24-1	TRBJ1-2	-	-	TGTGCCACCAGTGATGGCAGCAATTTCTATGGCTACACCTTC	CATSDGSNFYGYTF
13	TRBV6-6	TRBJ2-7	-	-	TGTGCCAGCAGTTACGAACGGGGATACGAGCAGTACTTC	CASSYERGYEQYF
13	TRBV20-1	TRBJ2-5	-	-	TGCAGTGCTATCATCCCGAACGGGGAGACCCAGTACTTC	CSAIIPNGETQYF
14	TRBV29-1	TRBJ1-5	TRBD1	once	TGCAGCGTTGAAGAGGGACAGGGCATGGGGCCCCAGCATTTT	CSVEEGQGMGPQHF
14	TRBV7-9	TRBJ1-2	-	-	TGTGCCAGCAGCCTAGGACAGCTGGGCGATGGCTACACCTTC	CASSLGQLGDGYTF
15	TRBV5-6	TRBJ2-7	-	few	TGTGCCAGCAGCTTGGATCTAGCCAGCTCCTACGAGCAGTACTTC	CASSLDLASSYEQYF
15	TRBV3-1	TRBJ2-1	-	-	TGTGCCAGCAGCCAAGAAGAGGGGCTAACAGATGAGCAGTTCTTC	CASSQEEGLTDEQFF
14	TRBV3-1	TRBJ2-5	-	-	TGTGCCAGCAGCCCGGACCTCCTGGAAGAGACCCAGTACTTC	CASSPDLLEETQYF
17	TRBV9	TRBJ2-2	TRBD2	-	TGTGCCAGCAGCGGTGCAATCGGACTAGCGGACACCGGGGAGCTGTTTTTT	CASSGAIGLADTGELFF
17	TRBV7-3	TRBJ2-1	TRBD2	-	TGTGCCAGCAGCAAGACTAGCGGGAGGCCATCCTACAATGAGCAGTTCTTC	CASSKTSGRPSYNEQFF
15	TRBV10-3	TRBJ2-6	-	-	TGTGCCATCAGTGAGTCGACAGCTGGGGCCAACGTCCTGACTTTC	CAISESTAGANVLTF
17	TRBV9	TRBJ2-1	TRBD2	-	TGTGCCAGCAGCGTAGCCCTGACTAGCCGAGGGGCGAATGAGCAGTTCTTC	CASSVALTSRGANEQFF
14	TRBV25-1	TRBJ2-7	TRBD1	-	TGTGCCAGCAGTGAGACAGGGGGAACCTACGAGCAGTACTTC	CASSETGGTYEQYF
12	TRBV4-1	TRBJ2-7	-	-	TGCGCCAGCAGCCAAGATCCTGACGAGCAGTACTTC	CASSQDPDEQYF
13	TRBV4-1	TRBJ2-7	TRBD1	few	TGCGCCAGCAGCCCGACAGGGGCCTACGAGCAGTACTTC	CASSPTGAYEQYF
17	TRBV9	TRBJ2-1	TRBD2	-	TGTGCCAGCAGCTTCCCAGTAGCGGGAAACTCCTACAATGAGCAGTTCTTC	CASSFPVAGNSYNEQFF
14	TRBV6-2/TRBV6-3	TRBJ1-1	-	-	TGTGCCAGCAGTTACTCGCCAGGTGGCACTGAAGCTTTCTTT	CASSYSPGGTEAFF
14	TRBV15	TRBJ2-5	TRBD1	-	TGTGCCACCAGCAGAACAGGGGAAGTGGAGACCCAGTACTTC	CATSRTGEVETQYF
13	TRBV3-1	TRBJ2-1	-	-	TGTGCCAGCAGCCAAAAGACCCCAGATGAGCAGTTCTTC	CASSQKTPDEQFF
14	TRBV12-3/TRBV12-4	TRBJ2-5	-	once	TGTGCCAGCAGTTCCCTAGTTACCCGAGAGACCCAGTACTTC	CASSSLVTRETQYF
18	TRBV7-9	TRBJ2-6	TRBD1	few	TGTGCCAGCAGCCATTGGACAGGGTTGAAATCTGGGGCCAACGTCCTGACTTTC	CASSHWTGLKSGANVLTF
14	TRBV29-1	TRBJ2-7	-	-	TGCAGCGTTGAAGATCGGGGTTTGGCCTACGAGCAGTACTTC	CSVEDRGLAYEQYF
18	TRBV7-8	TRBJ1-4	TRBD1	-	TGTGCCAGCAGCTTAGGTCTCGGTGCGGACAGGGACTTAAGGGAACTGTTTTTT	CASSLGLGADRDLRELFF
15	TRBV4-2	TRBJ2-1	-	-	TGTGCCAGCAGCCAAGAAACTGCCCTAGCTGATGAGCAGTTCTTC	CASSQETALADEQFF
17	TRBV7-9	TRBJ2-7	-	-	TGTGCCAGCAGCTTAGAAGGTCCAGGGGTGGGGTCCTACGAGCAGTACTTC	CASSLEGPGVGSYEQYF
16	TRBV5-1	TRBJ2-5	-	-	TGCGCCAGCAGCTTGAAACCGACAGGACCCCAAGAGACCCAGTACTTC	CASSLKPTGPQETQYF
16	TRBV13	TRBJ2-1	TRBD2	-	TGTGCCAGCAGCTTCCCCACCGGGACTAGATACAATGAGCAGTTCTTC	CASSFPTGTRYNEQFF
15	TRBV2	TRBJ2-2	TRBD2	-	TGTGCCAGCACGTCTAGCGGGGGGGCCATTGGGGAGCTGTTTTTT	CASTSSGGAIGELFF
13	TRBV2	TRBJ2-7	TRBD1	-	TGTGCCAGCAGTTCCCGGGACAGTCCCGAGCAGTACTTC	CASSSRDSPEQYF
18	TRBV7-9	TRBJ2-1	-	-	TGTGCCAGCAGCTTAAGCGCCTCAGCATCCGCAGAAGACAATGAGCAGTTCTTC	CASSLSASASAEDNEQFF
15	TRBV9	TRBJ2-4	TRBD1	-	TGTGCCAGCAGCGTAGAGGGACAGGGGTTCGGCATTCAGTACTTC	CASSVEGQGFGIQYF
15	TRBV7-6	TRBJ1-1	TRBD1	-	TGTGCCAGCAGCCAGCCACAGGGGACGAACACTGAAGCTTTCTTT	CASSQPQGTNTEAFF
15	TRBV25-1	TRBJ2-7	TRBD2	-	TGTGCCAGCAGTCGAATGGTGGTAGCGGGAGACGAGCAGTACTTC	CASSRMVVAGDEQYF
17	TRBV20-1	TRBJ1-1	-	-	TGCAGTGCTTCCCGGGACTTCGGGGGCCTCATGAACACTGAAGCTTTCTTT	CSASRDFGGLMNTEAFF
13	TRBV30	TRBJ2-1	TRBD2	-	TGTGCCTGGAGGCTCCCTAGCGGGGTCGAGCAGTTCTTC	CAWRLPSGVEQFF
15	TRBV2	TRBJ2-2	-	few	TGTGCCAGCAGTGCCGGGACAACGAACACCGGGGAGCTGTTTTTT	CASSAGTTNTGELFF
15	TRBV7-9	TRBJ2-1	TRBD2	-	TGTGCCAGCAGCTCCCTAGCGGGAGAAGACAATGAGCAGTTCTTC	CASSSLAGEDNEQFF
14	TRBV19	TRBJ2-2	TRBD1	-	TGTGCCACCTCGGGACAGGGGACCTTCGGGGAGCTGTTTTTT	CATSGQGTFGELFF